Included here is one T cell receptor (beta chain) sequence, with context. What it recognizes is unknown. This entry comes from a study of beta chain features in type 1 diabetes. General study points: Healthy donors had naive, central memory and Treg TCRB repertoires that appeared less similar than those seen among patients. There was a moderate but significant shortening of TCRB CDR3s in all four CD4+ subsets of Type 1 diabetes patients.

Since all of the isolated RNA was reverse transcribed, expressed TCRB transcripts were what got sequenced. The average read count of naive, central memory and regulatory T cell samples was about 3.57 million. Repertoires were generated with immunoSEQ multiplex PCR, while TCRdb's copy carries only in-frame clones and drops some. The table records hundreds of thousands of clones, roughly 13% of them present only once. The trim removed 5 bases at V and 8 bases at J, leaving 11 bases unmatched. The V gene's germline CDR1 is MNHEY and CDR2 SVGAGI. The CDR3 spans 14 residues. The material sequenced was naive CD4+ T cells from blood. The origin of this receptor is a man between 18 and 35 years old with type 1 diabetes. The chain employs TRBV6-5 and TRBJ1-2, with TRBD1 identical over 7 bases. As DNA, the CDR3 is TGTGCCAGCAGTCAACCCAGGGACAGACAGGGCTACACCTTC. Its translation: CASSQPRDRQGYTF.